The rows below give T cell receptor beta chains drawn from one sample of a study of CD8+ T cells in alopecia areata. Only in-frame clones appear in the TCRdb table, and some are missing; sequencing was by immunoSEQ multiplex PCR. The table includes 93,000 or so clones, 45% to 60% detected once. What was sequenced was CD4+ T cells sorted from blood. These receptors all stem from a human donor in good health. Each CDR3 is given with its conserved first and last residue. The D gene is left open where the match is weak. Clone size, where shown, is once, few, many, or a class for clones that have expanded.

D gene,J gene,clone size,V gene,CDR3 DNA,CDR3 protein
TRBD1,TRBJ1-4,.,TRBV25-1,TGTGCCAGCAGTGTTCCGGGACAGCAAAATGAAAAACTGTTTTTT,CASSVPGQQNEKLFF
TRBD1,TRBJ1-3,few,TRBV30,TGTGCCTGGAGTGGGACAGGGAGCTCTGGAAACACCATATATTTT,CAWSGTGSSGNTIYF
.,TRBJ1-2,.,TRBV6-5,TGTGCCAGCAGTTACTCGTTCGGCAGGACCAACTATGGCTACACCTTC,CASSYSFGRTNYGYTF
.,TRBJ1-2,.,TRBV29-1,TGCAGCGTTCTTATGCGTGGGTCAGGGAACTATGGCTACACCTTC,CSVLMRGSGNYGYTF
.,TRBJ1-2,.,TRBV15,TGTGCCACCAGCAGAGGGCATGAAATCCGGGGCTACACCTTC,CATSRGHEIRGYTF
.,TRBJ2-7,few,TRBV7-2,TGTGCCAGCTCAAGTAGGGGGACACAGTCCTACGAGCAGTACTTC,CASSSRGTQSYEQYF
.,TRBJ1-6,.,TRBV6-5,TGTGCCAGCAGTATGCAGGGGTATAATTCACCCCTCCACTTT,CASSMQGYNSPLHF
.,TRBJ1-2,.,TRBV29-1,TGCAGCGTTGCTAGTACGTCAAACTATGGCTACACCTTC,CSVASTSNYGYTF
TRBD1,TRBJ1-2,.,TRBV18,TGTGCCAGCTCACCAGATCAGGGGGGTAGTGGCTACACCTTC,CASSPDQGGSGYTF
TRBD2,TRBJ2-5,many,TRBV7-2,TGTGCCAGCAGCTCAGGACTAGCGGGGTTGGAGACCCAGTACTTC,CASSSGLAGLETQYF
.,TRBJ1-1,.,TRBV5-1,TGCGCCAGCAACCGGGACGGAAACACTGAAGCTTTCTTT,CASNRDGNTEAFF
.,TRBJ1-3,few,TRBV25-1,TGTGCCAGCAGTGGTCAACAGGGCCTCTCTGGAAACACCATATATTTT,CASSGQQGLSGNTIYF
.,TRBJ2-7,few,TRBV28,TGTGCCACCTATTCGCCAGGGTTCCCCTACGAGCAGTACTTC,CATYSPGFPYEQYF
.,TRBJ2-2,.,TRBV9,TGTGCCAGCAGCCCCAGCGGAGGCGAGACCGGGGAGCTGTTTTTT,CASSPSGGETGELFF
.,TRBJ2-1,.,TRBV27,TGTGCCAGCAGTTTGGAGGGTGGGACCTACAATGAGCAGTTCTTC,CASSLEGGTYNEQFF
.,TRBJ2-1,once,TRBV7-3,TGTGCCAGCAGCTTATTCCCTAGCGAGCAGTTCTTC,CASSLFPSEQFF
.,TRBJ2-3,.,TRBV5-4,TGTGCCAGCAGCTTGTACGGGGGGCCCCGCACAGATACGCAGTATTTT,CASSLYGGPRTDTQYF
TRBD2,TRBJ2-7,.,TRBV30,TGTGCCTGGACGGCGGGGGGGTACGAGCAGTACTTC,CAWTAGGYEQYF